The rows below give T cell receptor beta chains drawn from one sample of a study of cytomegalovirus exposure and HLA in healthy donors. Sequenced by immunoSEQ multiplex PCR; TCRdb stores in-frame clones only, minus some. This table lists some 130,000 clones. Sequencing was carried out using PBMCs. The source of these receptors is a woman in her thirties or forties in good health and CMV-seropositive. Both conserved end residues are part of each CDR3. Each record gives: V gene, J gene, D gene, CDR3 protein, CDR3 DNA. The D gene is left open where the match is weak.

TRBV19	TRBJ2-3	NA	CASARSTDTQYF	TGTGCCAGTGCACGGAGCACAGATACGCAGTATTTT
TRBV6-6	TRBJ2-3	NA	CASTQTTPDTQYF	TGTGCCAGCACCCAAACTACGCCAGATACGCAGTATTTT
TRBV4-2	TRBJ2-1	NA	CASSQIASLLSSYNEQFF	TGTGCCAGCAGCCAGATCGCGTCGCTCTTAAGCTCCTACAATGAGCAGTTCTTC
TRBV4-1	TRBJ2-3	TRBD2	CASSQEAGGPGDTQYF	TGCGCCAGCAGCCAAGAAGCGGGAGGGCCGGGAGATACGCAGTATTTT
TRBV30	TRBJ2-2	NA	CAWSVQGTGELFF	TGTGCCTGGAGTGTACAGGGAACCGGGGAGCTGTTTTTT
TRBV6-5	TRBJ2-1	TRBD2	CASSVRWTSNVQFF	TGTGCCAGCAGCGTACGTTGGACTAGCAATGTTCAGTTCTTC
TRBV5-8	TRBJ2-7	NA	CASSFHSGISSYEQYF	TGTGCCAGCAGCTTCCACAGCGGAATTAGCTCCTACGAGCAGTACTTC
TRBV27	TRBJ1-1	TRBD1	CASSSTGGITEAFF	TGTGCCAGCAGTTCGACAGGGGGAATCACTGAAGCTTTCTTT
TRBV7-8	TRBJ1-5	TRBD1	CASSSGQGALQPQHF	TGTGCCAGCAGCTCGGGACAGGGGGCGTTACAGCCCCAGCATTTT
TRBV5-1	TRBJ1-1	NA	CASSLGQGFTEAFF	TGCGCCAGCAGCTTAGGCCAGGGATTCACTGAAGCTTTCTTT
TRBV5-4	TRBJ1-4	TRBD1	CASSLGTGRNEKLFF	TGTGCCAGCAGCTTAGGGACAGGACGTAATGAAAAACTGTTTTTT
TRBV14	TRBJ2-7	NA	CASGPIRAGLGEQYF	TGTGCCAGCGGTCCCATACGGGCAGGGTTGGGGGAGCAGTACTTC
TRBV28	TRBJ2-7	TRBD2	CASSNSGLTSYEQYF	TGTGCCAGCAGCAATAGCGGGCTCACTAGCTACGAGCAGTACTTC
TRBV27	TRBJ2-7	TRBD2	CASSLSPPGLAGEPSYEQYF	TGTGCCAGCAGTTTATCCCCTCCGGGACTAGCGGGAGAACCATCCTACGAGCAGTACTTC
TRBV30	TRBJ2-2	NA	CAWSVPQTGITGELFF	TGTGCCTGGAGTGTCCCCCAAACAGGAATCACCGGGGAGCTGTTTTTT
TRBV6-4	TRBJ2-3	TRBD2	CASSQGLATDTQYF	TGTGCCAGCAGCCAGGGACTAGCCACAGATACGCAGTATTTT
TRBV19	TRBJ2-1	TRBD2	CASSRSRGSSYNEQFF	TGTGCCAGTAGTAGATCACGCGGGAGCTCCTACAATGAGCAGTTCTTC
TRBV6-5	TRBJ1-5	NA	CASSPTFNQPQHF	TGTGCCAGCAGTCCGACATTTAATCAGCCCCAGCATTTT
TRBV4-2	TRBJ1-2	NA	CASSQEEGIYGYTF	TGTGCCAGCAGCCAAGAGGAGGGAATCTATGGCTACACCTTC
TRBV7-3	TRBJ2-3	NA	CASSSSLGDTQYF	TGTGCCAGCAGCTCGTCCCTCGGAGATACGCAGTATTTT
TRBV9	TRBJ1-4	TRBD1	CASSARDRGPGKLFF	TGTGCCAGCAGCGCCCGGGACAGGGGGCCAGGAAAACTGTTTTTT
TRBV11-2	TRBJ2-5	NA	CASTTPGYQETQYF	TGTGCCAGCACTACTCCAGGGTACCAAGAGACCCAGTACTTC
TRBV29-1	TRBJ2-3	TRBD1	CSVPSPGTGYEDTQYF	TGCAGCGTTCCATCGCCCGGGACAGGGTACGAGGATACGCAGTATTTT
TRBV7-7	TRBJ1-1	NA	CASSSERRQLNTEAFF	TGTGCCAGCAGCTCCGAGAGACGACAGTTGAACACTGAAGCTTTCTTT